This is a list of T cell receptor beta chains from one sample in a study of post-analysis software for immune sequencing data. Via MiXCR, TCRdb re-called the PCR reads, giving one row per CDR3 protein. Of some 800,000 distinct CDR3 sequences in the sample, just over 45% were seen once. Sequencing used blood. These receptors all stem from a girl between 5 and 17 years old with multiple sclerosis. The CDR3 runs from the conserved cysteine through the conserved F or W. The D gene is left open where the match is weak. The size of a clone is reported for some rows only, either as once, few or many, or as a class for expanded clones.

j_call: TRBJ2-5; v_call: TRBV28; clone_size: NA; d_call: TRBD2; cdr3_nt: TGTGCCAGCACCCCGACTAGCGGGAGGCAAGAGACCCAGTACTTC; cdr3_aa: CASTPTSGRQETQYF
j_call: TRBJ2-5; v_call: TRBV13; clone_size: NA; d_call: NA; cdr3_nt: TGTGCCAGCAGCCCCCCAGGGAGGGGGGTAGAGACCCAGTACTTC; cdr3_aa: CASSPPGRGVETQYF
j_call: TRBJ2-5; v_call: TRBV7-3; clone_size: NA; d_call: NA; cdr3_nt: TGTGCCAGCAGCTTAAGCCCAGGGTACCAAGAGACCCAGTACTTC; cdr3_aa: CASSLSPGYQETQYF
j_call: TRBJ1-1; v_call: TRBV7-9; clone_size: many; d_call: NA; cdr3_nt: TGTGCCAGCAGCTTACAACAGGGTTTCAACACTGAAGCTTTCTTT; cdr3_aa: CASSLQQGFNTEAFF
j_call: TRBJ2-7; v_call: TRBV2; clone_size: NA; d_call: NA; cdr3_nt: TGTGCCAGCATCGAAGGCTACGAGCAGTACTTC; cdr3_aa: CASIEGYEQYF
j_call: TRBJ2-5; v_call: TRBV6-2/TRBV6-3; clone_size: few; d_call: TRBD2; cdr3_nt: TGTGCCAGCAGTTACTCTAGCGGGAGAGGAGAGACCCAGTACTTC; cdr3_aa: CASSYSSGRGETQYF
j_call: TRBJ1-5; v_call: TRBV7-2; clone_size: NA; d_call: TRBD1; cdr3_nt: TGTGCCAGCAGCCCGACAGGGGTTCAGCCCCAGCATTTT; cdr3_aa: CASSPTGVQPQHF
j_call: TRBJ2-3; v_call: TRBV4-2; clone_size: NA; d_call: NA; cdr3_nt: TGTGCCAGCAGCCAAGATCGATCGGGAGCCCCCACAGATACGCAGTATTTT; cdr3_aa: CASSQDRSGAPTDTQYF
j_call: TRBJ2-4; v_call: TRBV10-3; clone_size: few; d_call: NA; cdr3_nt: TGTGCCATCAGTGAGTCGAGGGTGCTGGCCAAAAACATTCAGTACTTC; cdr3_aa: CAISESRVLAKNIQYF
j_call: TRBJ2-3; v_call: TRBV29-1; clone_size: NA; d_call: NA; cdr3_nt: TGCAGCGTTGTGGGGGGGGCCACAGATACGCAGTATTTT; cdr3_aa: CSVVGGATDTQYF
j_call: TRBJ2-7; v_call: TRBV18; clone_size: few; d_call: NA; cdr3_nt: TGTGCCAGCTCACCGATGCGGGGGACAAGAGACTACGAGCAGTACTTC; cdr3_aa: CASSPMRGTRDYEQYF
j_call: TRBJ2-2; v_call: TRBV9; clone_size: once; d_call: NA; cdr3_nt: TGTGCCAGCAGCGTGGGCTGGGGGAACACCGGGGAGCTGTTTTTT; cdr3_aa: CASSVGWGNTGELFF
j_call: TRBJ2-5; v_call: TRBV12-5; clone_size: NA; d_call: TRBD2; cdr3_nt: TGTGCTAGTGGCCGCGGACTAGCGGGTGGGTTTGAGACCCAGTACTTC; cdr3_aa: CASGRGLAGGFETQYF
j_call: TRBJ2-3; v_call: TRBV29-1; clone_size: NA; d_call: NA; cdr3_nt: TGCAGCGTTGTCGGCGGGCCCAGCACAGATACGCAGTATTTT; cdr3_aa: CSVVGGPSTDTQYF
j_call: TRBJ2-7; v_call: TRBV5-6; clone_size: NA; d_call: NA; cdr3_nt: TGTGCCAGCAGCTTGGGGTCAGGGGCTCGCGAGCAGTACTTC; cdr3_aa: CASSLGSGAREQYF
j_call: TRBJ1-5; v_call: TRBV5-5; clone_size: NA; d_call: TRBD1; cdr3_nt: TGTGCCAGCAGCTTCTGGACAGGGGAGACCCAGCATTTT; cdr3_aa: CASSFWTGETQHF
j_call: TRBJ2-7; v_call: TRBV29-1; clone_size: NA; d_call: TRBD1; cdr3_nt: TGCAGCGGGGTACAGGGGCCTTCCTACGAGCAGTACTTC; cdr3_aa: CSGVQGPSYEQYF
j_call: TRBJ1-1; v_call: TRBV6-2/TRBV6-3; clone_size: NA; d_call: NA; cdr3_nt: TGTGCCAGCAGTTACCCGACAGGTACGGGAACTGAAGCTTTCTTT; cdr3_aa: CASSYPTGTGTEAFF
j_call: TRBJ2-7; v_call: TRBV11-2; clone_size: NA; d_call: TRBD1; cdr3_nt: TGTGCCAGCACCAAGGGACAGGGGGAGTCCTACGAGCAGTACTTC; cdr3_aa: CASTKGQGESYEQYF
j_call: TRBJ1-1; v_call: TRBV7-9; clone_size: NA; d_call: NA; cdr3_nt: TGTGCCAGCAGCTTAGCCCCTCCCAACACTGAAGCTTTCTTT; cdr3_aa: CASSLAPPNTEAFF
j_call: TRBJ2-2; v_call: TRBV3-1; clone_size: NA; d_call: TRBD2; cdr3_nt: TGTGCCAGCAGCCCGCCAAGCGGGATTGGGGTCGGGGAGCTGTTTTTT; cdr3_aa: CASSPPSGIGVGELFF
j_call: TRBJ1-2; v_call: TRBV29-1; clone_size: NA; d_call: NA; cdr3_nt: TGCAGCGTTCCGGGGTACGGGTATGGCTACACCTTC; cdr3_aa: CSVPGYGYGYTF
j_call: TRBJ2-7; v_call: TRBV7-8; clone_size: few; d_call: TRBD1; cdr3_nt: TGTGCCAGCAGCCGGACAGGGTTAGGGTACGAGCAGTACTTC; cdr3_aa: CASSRTGLGYEQYF
j_call: TRBJ2-1; v_call: TRBV9; clone_size: many; d_call: NA; cdr3_nt: TGTGCCAGCAGCGCTTACCTGCGGGTTCTACCAAACAATGAGCAGTTCTTC; cdr3_aa: CASSAYLRVLPNNEQFF
j_call: TRBJ1-2; v_call: TRBV7-8; clone_size: NA; d_call: NA; cdr3_nt: TGTGCCAACAGCCCACCTGGGGGGGGTGGTGGCTACACCTTC; cdr3_aa: CANSPPGGGGGYTF
j_call: TRBJ2-1; v_call: TRBV29-1; clone_size: NA; d_call: TRBD2; cdr3_nt: TGCAGCGTTGAAGTAGGCGGGAGGGCCGACAATGAGCAGTTCTTC; cdr3_aa: CSVEVGGRADNEQFF
j_call: TRBJ2-3; v_call: TRBV3-1; clone_size: NA; d_call: TRBD2; cdr3_nt: TGTGCCAGCAGCCAAGATCTCCCAGCGGGAGGGACAGATACGCAGTATTTT; cdr3_aa: CASSQDLPAGGTDTQYF
j_call: TRBJ2-5; v_call: TRBV6-1; clone_size: NA; d_call: NA; cdr3_nt: TGTGCCAGCAGTGACTCGCGGTACTTC; cdr3_aa: CASSDSRYF
j_call: TRBJ1-5; v_call: TRBV6-6; clone_size: few; d_call: NA; cdr3_nt: TGTGCCAGTAAACATTGGAGCAATCAGCCCCAGCATTTT; cdr3_aa: CASKHWSNQPQHF
j_call: TRBJ2-7; v_call: TRBV4-3; clone_size: NA; d_call: TRBD2; cdr3_nt: TGCGCCAGCAGCCAAGTAGCGGGAGCCCCTTGGTACGAGCAGTACTTC; cdr3_aa: CASSQVAGAPWYEQYF
j_call: TRBJ1-2; v_call: TRBV3-1; clone_size: few; d_call: TRBD1; cdr3_nt: TGTGCCAGCAGGACAGGGGCTCCTAACTATGGCTACACCTTC; cdr3_aa: CASRTGAPNYGYTF
j_call: TRBJ2-7; v_call: TRBV5-5; clone_size: NA; d_call: NA; cdr3_nt: TGTGCCAGCAGCCCAGACCCGGGAAGGCGAACCTACGAGCAGTACTTC; cdr3_aa: CASSPDPGRRTYEQYF
j_call: TRBJ2-1; v_call: TRBV27; clone_size: few; d_call: TRBD1; cdr3_nt: TGTGCCAGCGCTACCAACTCAGGGGGTCCTGAGCAGTTCTTC; cdr3_aa: CASATNSGGPEQFF
j_call: TRBJ2-3; v_call: TRBV2; clone_size: NA; d_call: NA; cdr3_nt: TGTGCCAGCAGCCCCATAGGGTCGAGGAACACAGATACGCAGTATTTT; cdr3_aa: CASSPIGSRNTDTQYF
j_call: TRBJ1-2; v_call: TRBV5-1; clone_size: NA; d_call: NA; cdr3_nt: TGCGCCAGCAGCTTGACAGGGAAGGATGGCTACACCTTC; cdr3_aa: CASSLTGKDGYTF
j_call: TRBJ1-2; v_call: TRBV7-2; clone_size: few; d_call: NA; cdr3_nt: TGTGCCAGCAGCTTAGGCCGACGGACGGACTATGGCTACACCTTC; cdr3_aa: CASSLGRRTDYGYTF
j_call: TRBJ2-7; v_call: TRBV20-1; clone_size: many; d_call: TRBD2; cdr3_nt: TGCAGTGCTAGAGATCCCGGAGGGGCGGGAGGGCCGGAGCAGTACTTC; cdr3_aa: CSARDPGGAGGPEQYF
j_call: TRBJ2-1; v_call: TRBV7-3; clone_size: NA; d_call: NA; cdr3_nt: TGTGCCAGCAGCCCTGGGACCAAAACCTACAATGAGCAGTTCTTC; cdr3_aa: CASSPGTKTYNEQFF
j_call: TRBJ1-5; v_call: TRBV27; clone_size: NA; d_call: TRBD1; cdr3_nt: TGTGCCAGCGGGGCAGGGGGGAACCAACAGCCCCAGCATTTT; cdr3_aa: CASGAGGNQQPQHF
j_call: TRBJ1-3; v_call: TRBV7-2; clone_size: few; d_call: NA; cdr3_nt: TGTGCCAGCAGTTTGGGGGGGGACGGCGGCACCATATATTTT; cdr3_aa: CASSLGGDGGTIYF
j_call: TRBJ1-2; v_call: TRBV7-2; clone_size: few; d_call: NA; cdr3_nt: TGTGCCAGCAGCTACCTCGACGGGGGAAGGAATGGCTACACCTTC; cdr3_aa: CASSYLDGGRNGYTF
j_call: TRBJ1-4; v_call: TRBV7-9; clone_size: few; d_call: NA; cdr3_nt: TGTGCCAGCAGCTTACCAGGGCTGTTCGAAAAACTGTTTTTT; cdr3_aa: CASSLPGLFEKLFF
j_call: TRBJ2-1; v_call: TRBV12-3/TRBV12-4; clone_size: NA; d_call: TRBD2; cdr3_nt: TGTGCCAGCAGTCCCCTCCGTGGGACTAGCGGGAGTTCGGGTGAGCAGTTCTTC; cdr3_aa: CASSPLRGTSGSSGEQFF
j_call: TRBJ2-1; v_call: TRBV7-8; clone_size: NA; d_call: NA; cdr3_nt: TGTGCCAGCAGCTTAGCACCTTCTGGGACCCCGGTAGGGAATGAGCAGTTCTTC; cdr3_aa: CASSLAPSGTPVGNEQFF
j_call: TRBJ1-1; v_call: TRBV11-3; clone_size: NA; d_call: TRBD1; cdr3_nt: TGTGCCAGCAGCTTTCGGGACAGCGAGAACACTGAAGCTTTCTTT; cdr3_aa: CASSFRDSENTEAFF
j_call: TRBJ2-1; v_call: TRBV11-2; clone_size: few; d_call: TRBD2; cdr3_nt: TGTGCCAGCAGCTTAGCGACTAGCGGGAGTCCCCATGAGCAGTTCTTC; cdr3_aa: CASSLATSGSPHEQFF
j_call: TRBJ1-1; v_call: TRBV27; clone_size: NA; d_call: TRBD1; cdr3_nt: TGTGCCTGCAGAAACTTCAGGGGGGCGGGTGAAGCTTTCTTT; cdr3_aa: CACRNFRGAGEAFF
j_call: TRBJ2-5; v_call: TRBV15; clone_size: NA; d_call: NA; cdr3_nt: TGTGCCACCAGCAGAGATCGGGTCGCAGGGCATTACCCAGAGACCCAGTACTTC; cdr3_aa: CATSRDRVAGHYPETQYF
j_call: TRBJ2-4; v_call: TRBV28; clone_size: NA; d_call: NA; cdr3_nt: TGTGCCAGCAGCCTCCCCTCCCGGGGGGCCAAAAACATTCAGTACTTC; cdr3_aa: CASSLPSRGAKNIQYF
j_call: TRBJ2-3; v_call: TRBV3-1; clone_size: NA; d_call: NA; cdr3_nt: TGTGCCAGCAGCCAAGGTCGGGTAACAGATACGCAGTATTTT; cdr3_aa: CASSQGRVTDTQYF
j_call: TRBJ2-5; v_call: TRBV6-5; clone_size: NA; d_call: TRBD2; cdr3_nt: TGTGCCAGCAGTTACCTCGGGGGGCGGGAGGAAGAGACCCAGTACTTC; cdr3_aa: CASSYLGGREEETQYF
j_call: TRBJ2-3; v_call: TRBV10-3; clone_size: NA; d_call: TRBD2; cdr3_nt: TGTGCCATCAGTGACTTGGCGGGAGGGCCAAATACGCAGTATTTT; cdr3_aa: CAISDLAGGPNTQYF
j_call: TRBJ1-2; v_call: TRBV4-2; clone_size: NA; d_call: NA; cdr3_nt: TGTGCCAGCAGCCAAGAGAGGCGGCAGCCCTATGGCTACACCTTC; cdr3_aa: CASSQERRQPYGYTF
j_call: TRBJ2-7; v_call: TRBV6-1; clone_size: NA; d_call: TRBD2; cdr3_nt: TGTGCCGGCATGGGGGGGACTTCAGGGTACGAGCAGTACTTC; cdr3_aa: CAGMGGTSGYEQYF
j_call: TRBJ2-7; v_call: TRBV6-5; clone_size: NA; d_call: TRBD1; cdr3_nt: TGTGCCAGCAGTTACTCCCAGGGACAGGCATTCTCCTACGAGCAGTACTTC; cdr3_aa: CASSYSQGQAFSYEQYF